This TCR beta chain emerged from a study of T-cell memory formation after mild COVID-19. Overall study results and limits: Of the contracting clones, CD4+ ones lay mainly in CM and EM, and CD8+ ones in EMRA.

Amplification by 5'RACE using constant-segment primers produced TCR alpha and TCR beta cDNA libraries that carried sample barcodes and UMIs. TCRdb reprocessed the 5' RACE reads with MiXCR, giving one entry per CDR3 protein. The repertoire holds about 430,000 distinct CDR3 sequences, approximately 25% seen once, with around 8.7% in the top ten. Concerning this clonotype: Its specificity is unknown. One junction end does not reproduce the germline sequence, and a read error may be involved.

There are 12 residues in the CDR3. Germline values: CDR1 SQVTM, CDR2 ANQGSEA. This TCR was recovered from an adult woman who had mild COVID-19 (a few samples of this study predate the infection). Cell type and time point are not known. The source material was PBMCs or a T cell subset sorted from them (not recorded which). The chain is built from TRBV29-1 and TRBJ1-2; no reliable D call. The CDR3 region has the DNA TGCAGCGTGGAAGCGGATTTGGATGGCTACACCTTC. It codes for CSVEADLDGYTF.